This T cell receptor (beta chain) stems from a study of blood T cell repertoires in COVID-19. Across the study: Donors in the United States, Italy and Spain gave samples during acute or convalescent COVID-19. In each case, the material was cDNA or gDNA derived from T cells, B-cell-depleted T cells, or PBMCs.

The V gene lost 0 bases and the J gene lost 3 bases, with 3 bases spanning the gap. The germline V gene has CDR1 SEHNR and CDR2 FQNEAQ (reference sequence). The CDR3 is made up of 12 amino acids. Under the authors' procedure: Cell counts per sample came from amplifying reference gene primers. The repertoire was sequenced with immunoSEQ multiplex PCR; TCRdb's copy has only in-frame clones and lacks some. The DNA was the basis for D and trimming; V, J and clone size are from that table. The repertoire consists of almost 70,000 clones, with nearly 80% occurring once and the leading ten covering approximately 50%.

The material sequenced was peripheral blood. The source of this sequence is a human donor in a cohort sampled during active COVID-19. The chain uses TRBV7-9 and TRBJ2-7; D remains unclear. The CDR3 DNA sequence: TGTGCCAGCAGCTTAGCCCACTACGAGCAGTACTTC. Protein product: CASSLAHYEQYF.